Listed here are 13 T cell receptor beta chains from one sample, sequenced in a study of OX40 agonist ivuxolimab in advanced cancers. TCRdb's table, derived via immunoSEQ multiplex PCR, lists solely in-frame clones and lacks some. The table shows 60,000 to 70,000 clones, with approximately 78% occurring only once. This specimen consisted of CD4+ or CD8+ T cells sorted from blood, obtained in a trial of the OX40 agonist ivuxolimab. The receptor set was obtained from an adult with an advanced solid tumor such as melanoma, head and neck, liver or kidney cancer.

This chain joins TRBV28 and TRBJ2-7; TRBD1 matches 8 bases. V dropped 1 base and J dropped 2; count of bases not matched to a gene: 19. Germline CDR1 is MDHEN and CDR2 is SYDVKM. This CDR3 is 20 amino acids long. The CDR3 sequence: CASSLSSFGLADRAPYEQYF. The CDR3 bases are TGTGCCAGCAGTTTATCCAGCTTTGGTCTGGCGGACAGGGCCCCCTACGAGCAGTACTTC.

This chain links TRBV25-1 with TRBJ1-1; D is unclear. Germline CDR1 reads MGHDK; CDR2 reads SYGVNS. The CDR3 contains 15 residues. The ends were cut back, 2 bases at V and 1 base at J, with 11 bases in the middle. The CDR3 nucleotides read TGTGCCAGCAGTGAAGTGCAGGCCGCGAACACTGAAGCTTTCTTT. It codes for CASSEVQAANTEAFF.

This clone was counted a single time. The chain uses TRBV9 and TRBJ1-6; D perhaps matches TRBD1 (5 bases). CDR3 length: 16 amino acids. CDR1 and CDR2 (germline): SGDLS, YYNGEE. V was cut by 4 bases and J by 2 bases, with 13 bases left in between. In DNA form, the CDR3 reads TGTGCCAGCAGCTATGGGAGGGGCACCTATAATTCACCCCTCCACTTT. Its translation is CASSYGRGTYNSPLHF.

The DNA of the CDR3 is TGTGCCAGCAGAATAAGGGGCGGGGGTGGTCCCTACGAGCAGTACGTC. Amino acids: CASRIRGGGGPYEQYV. This rearrangement joins TRBV27 to TRBJ2-7; TRBD2 aligns across 7 bases. CDR1 MNHEY and CDR2 SMNVEV come from the germline V gene (reference sequence). CDR3 length: 16 amino acids. V lost 6 bases, J lost 2 bases, and 13 bases stayed unmatched.

This clone came up once. The chain carries TRBV7-2 and TRBJ2-3; D remains ambiguous. This CDR3 spans 11 amino acids. Germline CDR1 reads SGHTA; CDR2 reads FQGNSA. With 3 bases removed from V and 4 bases from J, the gap between germline ends came to 2 bases. The CDR3 spells CASSFSDTQYF. The CDR3 coding sequence is TGTGCCAGCAGCTTCTCAGATACGCAGTATTTT.

V is TRBV5-6 and J is TRBJ1-1, with 8 positions matching TRBD1. The CDR3 length is 13 residues. V lost 4 bases and J lost 5; bases outside the gene matches: 4. Germline lookup yields CDR1 SGHDT and CDR2 YYEEEE. Written as DNA, the CDR3 is TGTGCCAGCAGCCGGACAGGGATGACTGAAGCTTTCTTT. It yields the protein CASSRTGMTEAFF.

This clone is a singleton in its sample. The chain joins TRBV7-8 to TRBJ2-5; 8 nucleotides match TRBD2. The V and J ends lost 6 bases and 3 bases, in that order; junction bases with no gene match: 12. This CDR3 is built from 16 residues. Germline values: CDR1 SGHVS, CDR2 FQNEAQ. The CDR3 DNA is TGTGCCAGCAGGATAGCGGGCGGGGGGCGGAAAGAGACCCAGTACTTC. It is translated as CASRIAGGGRKETQYF. Based on the CDR3 plus reference TRBV7-8 and TRBJ2-5, the full variable domain is GAGVSQSPRYKVAKRGQDVALRCDPISGHVSLFWYQQALGQGPEFLTYFQNEAQLDKSGLPSDRFFAERPEGSVSTLKIQRTQQEDSAVYLCASRIAGGGRKETQYFGPGTRLLVL.

The CDR3 loop reads CASSSYHGSYEQYF. CDR3 DNA sequence: TGTGCCAGCAGCTCATACCACGGATCCTACGAGCAGTACTTC. The V gene is TRBV7-2, the J gene TRBJ2-7; no firm D call. The CDR3 contains 14 residues. CDR1 and CDR2 from the germline V gene are SGHTA and FQGNSA. Trimming took 4 bases from V and 1 from J, leaving 11 bases between them.

The rearrangement uses TRBV6-5 and TRBJ1-2, with unresolved D. Per germline, CDR1 MNHEY and CDR2 SVGAGI. The CDR3 runs 13 residues. With 5 bases removed from V and 6 bases from J, the gap between germline ends came to 13 bases. CDR3 nucleotide sequence: TGTGCCAGCAGTCGCCTTCTGGGAGATGGCTACACCTTC. It yields the protein CASSRLLGDGYTF.

The V and J genes are TRBV19 and TRBJ1-3, with D perhaps TRBD1 (5 bases). Trimming cost V 5 bases and J 8 bases, with 16 bases left between them. The length of the CDR3 is 14 residues. Germline V lookup: CDR1 LNHDA, CDR2 SQIVND (reference sequence). Here the CDR3 reads CASSDPGTKYTIYF. CDR3 sequence (DNA): TGTGCCAGTAGTGACCCGGGGACGAAATACACCATATATTTT.

This clone came up once. V usage is TRBV29-1 and J usage is TRBJ1-5, with D hard to call. Looked up from germline, CDR1 is SQVTM and CDR2 is ANQGSEA. Trimming removed 7 bases at V and 3 bases at J, with 13 bases between. The length of the CDR3 is 13 residues. The CDR3 DNA sequence: TGCAGCGCTGCCCCTGAGTTCAATCAGCCCCAGCATTTT. Protein product: CSAAPEFNQPQHF.

The chain employs TRBV7-2 and TRBJ1-1; D gene ambiguous. Germline CDR1 is SGHTA and CDR2 is FQGNSA. Between the trimmed V and J ends, which lost 3 bases and 4 bases, there was a span of 9 bases. The CDR3 loop spans 13 amino acids. CDR3 region: CASSFRELTEAFF. The CDR3 region has the DNA TGTGCCAGCAGCTTTAGAGAGCTCACTGAAGCTTTCTTT.

This chain uses TRBV18 with TRBJ1-1; weak D call: TRBD1 (5 bases). Trimming took off 3 bases at V and 3 bases at J, with 11 bases between the two ends. Germline CDR1 and CDR2: KGHSH and LQKENI. There are 14 residues in the CDR3. The CDR3 spells CASSPRDGHTEAFF. The CDR3 DNA reads TGTGCCAGCTCACCCCGGGACGGACACACTGAAGCTTTCTTT.